This T cell receptor (beta chain) was found in a study of cytomegalovirus exposure and HLA in healthy donors. PCR amplification relied on 60 Vbeta primers (plus 13 Jbeta primers). Sequencing used immunoSEQ multiplex PCR; TCRdb keeps in-frame clones, though not all of them. The data hold under 150,000 clones, with approximately 9% observed a single time. The germline V gene has CDR1 SNHLY and CDR2 FYNNEI. V gave up 7 bases and J gave up 4 bases; unmatched junction bases: 9. CDR3 length: 14 residues. Findings and caveats of the study: Common viral pathogens (according to a later analysis) appeared linked to several of the most significant clusters. The authors later found most CMV-associated TCR beta chains appeared HLA-restricted.

This clone was counted between two and nine times. Its matching antigen is unknown. The genes are TRBV2 and TRBJ2-7, with TRBD2 identical over 8 bases. The receptor was isolated from a male donor in good health and CMV-seronegative. Material: PBMCs. The CDR3 nucleotides read TGTGCCAGCAACGATGCGGGGGGCAAATACGAGCAGTACTTC. It yields the protein CASNDAGGKYEQYF.